This T cell receptor (beta chain) is drawn from a study of response to subunit inactivated influenza vaccine. Regarding the study as a whole: Seasonal influenza vaccination, on each occasion, was suggested by the authors to recruit few new T cells.

This clonotype was seen a handful of times. Its antigen is not identified. TCRdb reanalysed the RT-PCR reads using MiXCR and keeps one entry per CDR3 protein. Here the sample spans under 800,000 distinct CDR3 sequences, 14% being singletons. The sequence was obtained from a man aged 45-65 years who received an inactivated influenza vaccine. The sequencing used PBMCs from blood, collected around 15 days before vaccination.

CDR3 sequence reads: CASSALLGQETQYF. For the CDR3, the DNA is TGTGCCAGCAGCGCCCTTTTGGGTCAAGAGACCCAGTACTTC. This chain links TRBV28 with TRBJ2-5; no clear D. The germline gives CDR1 MDHEN, CDR2 SYDVKM. CDR3 length equals 14 residues. The V gene lost 6 bases and the J gene lost 2 bases, with 13 bases spanning the gap.